Listed below are T cell receptor beta chains from one sample, sequenced in a study of cytomegalovirus exposure and HLA in healthy donors. TCRdb keeps only in-frame clones here, not all; method: immunoSEQ multiplex PCR. The data hold fewer than 350,000 clones, with approximately 87% observed a single time. Sequenced sample: PBMCs. These receptors came from a woman between 18 and 30 years old in good health and CMV-seronegative. Both conserved end residues are part of each CDR3. Each record gives: J gene, clone size, V gene, D gene, CDR3 protein, CDR3 DNA. A D gene is named only where the DNA matches it firmly. Size tells how often a clone was seen (once, few, many) or the class of an expanded clone, and some rows leave it out.

J gene: TRBJ2-7
clone size: .
V gene: TRBV27
D gene: .
CDR3 protein: CASSYRYEQYF
CDR3 DNA: TGTGCCAGCAGTTATCGCTACGAGCAGTACTTC

J gene: TRBJ2-7
clone size: .
V gene: TRBV6-1
D gene: TRBD2
CDR3 protein: CASSELAGQYF
CDR3 DNA: TGTGCCAGCAGCGAACTAGCGGGCCAGTACTTC

J gene: TRBJ2-2
clone size: .
V gene: TRBV10-3
D gene: TRBD2
CDR3 protein: CAISSGSDTGELFF
CDR3 DNA: TGTGCCATCAGTAGCGGGAGTGACACCGGGGAGCTGTTTTTT

J gene: TRBJ2-7
clone size: .
V gene: TRBV5-1
D gene: TRBD2
CDR3 protein: CASSSKTSGSYEQYF
CDR3 DNA: TGCGCCAGCAGCTCAAAGACTAGCGGTTCCTACGAGCAGTACTTC

J gene: TRBJ1-2
clone size: .
V gene: TRBV28
D gene: TRBD1
CDR3 protein: CASRISQGARGYTF
CDR3 DNA: TGTGCCAGCAGAATTTCACAGGGGGCGCGAGGCTACACCTTC

J gene: TRBJ1-1
clone size: .
V gene: TRBV4-3
D gene: .
CDR3 protein: CASSQETTVTEAFF
CDR3 DNA: TGCGCCAGCAGCCAAGAAACGACAGTCACTGAAGCTTTCTTT

J gene: TRBJ2-1
clone size: .
V gene: TRBV28
D gene: .
CDR3 protein: CASSFPPGHLYNEQFF
CDR3 DNA: TGTGCCAGCAGCTTCCCTCCGGGACACCTTTACAATGAGCAGTTCTTC

J gene: TRBJ2-2
clone size: .
V gene: TRBV28
D gene: TRBD2
CDR3 protein: CASSRAGVAGELFF
CDR3 DNA: TGTGCCAGCAGCCGGGCGGGAGTCGCCGGGGAGCTGTTTTTT

J gene: TRBJ1-1
clone size: .
V gene: TRBV7-6
D gene: .
CDR3 protein: CASSVDTDTEAFF
CDR3 DNA: TGTGCCAGCAGCGTGGACACCGACACTGAAGCTTTCTTT

J gene: TRBJ1-1
clone size: few
V gene: TRBV29-1
D gene: TRBD1
CDR3 protein: CSVRTGDTEAFF
CDR3 DNA: TGCAGCGTTCGGACAGGGGACACTGAAGCTTTCTTT

J gene: TRBJ2-4
clone size: .
V gene: TRBV28
D gene: TRBD1
CDR3 protein: CASSLTRQGAGNIQYF
CDR3 DNA: TGTGCCAGCAGTTTAACCCGACAGGGGGCGGGGAACATTCAGTACTTC

J gene: TRBJ2-7
clone size: .
V gene: TRBV14
D gene: .
CDR3 protein: CASSLAHAYEQYF
CDR3 DNA: TGTGCCAGCAGCCTCGCACACGCCTACGAGCAGTACTTC

J gene: TRBJ1-6
clone size: .
V gene: TRBV10-3
D gene: TRBD1
CDR3 protein: CAIDPTGDNSPLHF
CDR3 DNA: TGTGCCATCGACCCGACAGGGGATAATTCACCCCTCCACTTT

J gene: TRBJ2-7
clone size: .
V gene: TRBV4-1
D gene: TRBD2
CDR3 protein: CASSPGASGTFEQYF
CDR3 DNA: TGCGCCAGCAGCCCCGGGGCTAGCGGGACCTTCGAGCAGTACTTC

J gene: TRBJ1-6
clone size: .
V gene: TRBV6-5
D gene: .
CDR3 protein: CASSLTTEFSPLHF
CDR3 DNA: TGTGCCAGCTCCCTCACAACGGAGTTCTCACCCCTCCACTTT

J gene: TRBJ1-6
clone size: once
V gene: TRBV5-6
D gene: .
CDR3 protein: CASSLVGYQGNSPLHF
CDR3 DNA: TGTGCCAGCAGCTTGGTCGGGTACCAGGGAAATTCACCCCTCCACTTT

J gene: TRBJ2-7
clone size: .
V gene: TRBV5-4
D gene: TRBD1
CDR3 protein: CASSSPGQGTYEQYF
CDR3 DNA: TGTGCCAGCAGCTCACCGGGACAGGGGACCTACGAGCAGTACTTC

J gene: TRBJ1-2
clone size: once
V gene: TRBV18
D gene: TRBD1
CDR3 protein: CASSSGQGGLNYGYTF
CDR3 DNA: TGTGCCAGCTCATCTGGACAGGGGGGCCTTAACTATGGCTACACCTTC

J gene: TRBJ2-7
clone size: .
V gene: TRBV6-1
D gene: TRBD2
CDR3 protein: CASYLSGSFEQYF
CDR3 DNA: TGTGCCAGCTACCTTAGCGGGAGCTTCGAGCAGTACTTC

J gene: TRBJ1-4
clone size: few
V gene: TRBV30
D gene: .
CDR3 protein: CAWRKPGNEKLFF
CDR3 DNA: TGTGCCTGGAGGAAGCCCGGGAATGAAAAACTGTTTTTT

J gene: TRBJ2-7
clone size: .
V gene: TRBV19
D gene: .
CDR3 protein: CASSIGTTYEQYF
CDR3 DNA: TGTGCCAGTAGTATTGGCACAACCTACGAGCAGTACTTC

J gene: TRBJ2-7
clone size: once
V gene: TRBV25-1
D gene: TRBD2
CDR3 protein: CASSEYPSKAGDGEQYF
CDR3 DNA: TGTGCCAGCAGTGAATACCCCTCTAAGGCGGGAGATGGCGAGCAGTACTTC

J gene: TRBJ2-1
clone size: .
V gene: TRBV27
D gene: TRBD2
CDR3 protein: CASTLAGGGSYNEQFF
CDR3 DNA: TGTGCCAGCACCCTAGCGGGAGGGGGGTCCTACAATGAGCAGTTCTTC

J gene: TRBJ2-1
clone size: .
V gene: TRBV5-1
D gene: TRBD2
CDR3 protein: CASSLGGTSGYNEQFF
CDR3 DNA: TGCGCCAGCAGCTTGGGCGGGACTAGCGGTTACAATGAGCAGTTCTTC

J gene: TRBJ1-2
clone size: .
V gene: TRBV28
D gene: .
CDR3 protein: CAGSGGLNYGYTF
CDR3 DNA: TGTGCAGGATCGGGGGGACTTAACTATGGCTACACCTTC

J gene: TRBJ1-1
clone size: .
V gene: TRBV5-8
D gene: .
CDR3 protein: CASSLGGGTEAFF
CDR3 DNA: TGTGCCAGCAGCTTGGGAGGGGGCACTGAAGCTTTCTTT

J gene: TRBJ1-4
clone size: .
V gene: TRBV7-8
D gene: .
CDR3 protein: CASSPGGAIEKLFF
CDR3 DNA: TGTGCCAGCAGCCCCGGGGGGGCCATTGAAAAACTGTTTTTT

J gene: TRBJ2-7
clone size: once
V gene: TRBV27
D gene: .
CDR3 protein: CASSFLLRGKSYEQYF
CDR3 DNA: TGTGCCAGCAGTTTCCTACTCCGGGGTAAATCCTACGAGCAGTACTTC

J gene: TRBJ2-5
clone size: .
V gene: TRBV29-1
D gene: .
CDR3 protein: CSVGYSKETQYF
CDR3 DNA: TGCAGCGTTGGGTACTCCAAAGAGACCCAGTACTTC

J gene: TRBJ2-2
clone size: few
V gene: TRBV2
D gene: TRBD1
CDR3 protein: CASPGTGANTGELFF
CDR3 DNA: TGTGCCAGCCCCGGGACAGGCGCGAACACCGGGGAGCTGTTTTTT

J gene: TRBJ2-1
clone size: .
V gene: TRBV11-2
D gene: .
CDR3 protein: CASSLMAGKPHNEQFF
CDR3 DNA: TGTGCCAGCAGCCTCATGGCGGGCAAACCTCACAATGAGCAGTTCTTC

J gene: TRBJ2-1
clone size: once
V gene: TRBV5-6
D gene: .
CDR3 protein: CASSLETQLAQRYNEQFF
CDR3 DNA: TGTGCCAGCAGCTTGGAAACTCAGCTAGCGCAAAGGTACAATGAGCAGTTCTTC

J gene: TRBJ2-7
clone size: .
V gene: TRBV27
D gene: TRBD1
CDR3 protein: CASSLGTGAIYEQYF
CDR3 DNA: TGTGCCAGCAGTTTGGGGACAGGGGCCATCTACGAGCAGTACTTC

J gene: TRBJ1-2
clone size: .
V gene: TRBV6-5
D gene: TRBD1
CDR3 protein: CASSLSYPGQGTGYTF
CDR3 DNA: TGTGCCAGCAGTTTAAGTTATCCGGGACAGGGGACTGGCTACACCTTC

J gene: TRBJ2-1
clone size: .
V gene: TRBV2
D gene: .
CDR3 protein: CASRAAGAFTRNEQFF
CDR3 DNA: TGTGCCAGCAGAGCGGCAGGGGCCTTTACCCGGAATGAGCAGTTCTTC

J gene: TRBJ1-1
clone size: .
V gene: TRBV6-1
D gene: .
CDR3 protein: CASIGTRNTEAFF
CDR3 DNA: TGTGCCAGCATCGGGACAAGGAACACTGAAGCTTTCTTT

J gene: TRBJ2-1
clone size: .
V gene: TRBV27
D gene: TRBD2
CDR3 protein: CASSLGEGDAYNEQFF
CDR3 DNA: TGTGCCAGCAGTTTAGGGGAGGGAGACGCCTACAATGAGCAGTTCTTC

J gene: TRBJ2-7
clone size: .
V gene: TRBV7-6
D gene: .
CDR3 protein: CASSLTGFSYEQYF
CDR3 DNA: TGTGCCAGCAGCTTAACAGGGTTCTCCTACGAGCAGTACTTC

J gene: TRBJ2-1
clone size: .
V gene: TRBV5-1
D gene: TRBD2
CDR3 protein: CASSPTSGQYNEQFF
CDR3 DNA: TGCGCCAGCAGCCCGACTAGCGGGCAATACAATGAGCAGTTCTTC

J gene: TRBJ1-5
clone size: once
V gene: TRBV7-2
D gene: TRBD1
CDR3 protein: CASSKGGGTGNQPQHF
CDR3 DNA: TGTGCCAGCAGCAAAGGAGGCGGGACAGGGAATCAGCCCCAGCATTTT

J gene: TRBJ1-6
clone size: .
V gene: TRBV5-6
D gene: .
CDR3 protein: CASSYSPNSPLHF
CDR3 DNA: TGTGCCAGCAGCTACTCCCCGAATTCACCCCTCCACTTT

J gene: TRBJ1-2
clone size: .
V gene: TRBV27
D gene: .
CDR3 protein: CASKDTSLNYGYTF
CDR3 DNA: TGTGCCAGCAAGGACACCTCCCTGAACTATGGCTACACCTTC

J gene: TRBJ1-5
clone size: .
V gene: TRBV27
D gene: TRBD1
CDR3 protein: CASSFRGNQPQHF
CDR3 DNA: TGTGCCAGCAGTTTCAGGGGGAATCAGCCCCAGCATTTT

J gene: TRBJ1-4
clone size: once
V gene: TRBV28
D gene: .
CDR3 protein: CASSLPTGTNEKLFF
CDR3 DNA: TGTGCCAGCAGTTTACCTACTGGTACTAATGAAAAACTGTTTTTT

J gene: TRBJ1-6
clone size: .
V gene: TRBV6-5
D gene: TRBD1
CDR3 protein: CASSLGQGSSPLHF
CDR3 DNA: TGTGCCAGCAGTTTAGGACAGGGGAGTTCACCCCTCCACTTT

J gene: TRBJ1-2
clone size: .
V gene: TRBV5-1
D gene: TRBD1
CDR3 protein: CASKGQNYGYTF
CDR3 DNA: TGCGCCAGCAAGGGACAGAACTATGGCTACACCTTC

J gene: TRBJ2-2
clone size: .
V gene: TRBV15
D gene: TRBD1
CDR3 protein: CATSRAVDRGWTGELFF
CDR3 DNA: TGTGCCACCAGCAGAGCGGTCGACAGGGGTTGGACCGGGGAGCTGTTTTTT

J gene: TRBJ2-6
clone size: .
V gene: TRBV18
D gene: .
CDR3 protein: CASSPGQRPGYGANVLTF
CDR3 DNA: TGTGCCAGCTCACCAGGGCAGCGACCGGGGTATGGGGCCAACGTCCTGACTTTC

J gene: TRBJ2-7
clone size: .
V gene: TRBV9
D gene: .
CDR3 protein: CASSVGSGYPYEQYF
CDR3 DNA: TGTGCCAGCAGCGTAGGGTCCGGGTACCCCTACGAGCAGTACTTC

J gene: TRBJ1-1
clone size: .
V gene: TRBV4-3
D gene: .
CDR3 protein: CASSQGRTVEAFF
CDR3 DNA: TGCGCCAGCAGCCAAGGGAGGACAGTTGAAGCTTTCTTT

J gene: TRBJ2-7
clone size: .
V gene: TRBV10-1
D gene: .
CDR3 protein: CASSESGRAYEQYF
CDR3 DNA: TGCGCCAGCAGTGAGTCTGGCCGGGCCTACGAGCAGTACTTC

J gene: TRBJ2-5
clone size: .
V gene: TRBV27
D gene: TRBD1
CDR3 protein: CASSQGAGTQYF
CDR3 DNA: TGTGCCAGCAGTCAGGGGGCAGGGACCCAGTACTTC

J gene: TRBJ1-2
clone size: .
V gene: TRBV4-3
D gene: .
CDR3 protein: CASSQESRVGGYTF
CDR3 DNA: TGCGCCAGCAGCCAAGAGAGTCGGGTTGGAGGCTACACCTTC

J gene: TRBJ2-1
clone size: .
V gene: TRBV9
D gene: TRBD2
CDR3 protein: CASSVGGRPDNEQFF
CDR3 DNA: TGTGCCAGCAGCGTGGGCGGGAGACCCGACAATGAGCAGTTCTTC

J gene: TRBJ2-1
clone size: once
V gene: TRBV5-1
D gene: TRBD2
CDR3 protein: CASSPGGGPYNEQFF
CDR3 DNA: TGCGCCAGCAGCCCGGGAGGGGGGCCCTACAATGAGCAGTTCTTC

J gene: TRBJ2-7
clone size: .
V gene: TRBV2
D gene: .
CDR3 protein: CASRQDRYEQYF
CDR3 DNA: TGTGCCAGCCGACAGGACCGATACGAGCAGTACTTC

J gene: TRBJ2-1
clone size: .
V gene: TRBV5-1
D gene: .
CDR3 protein: CASSLGRNEQFF
CDR3 DNA: TGCGCCAGCAGCTTGGGGCGGAATGAGCAGTTCTTC

J gene: TRBJ1-2
clone size: .
V gene: TRBV18
D gene: .
CDR3 protein: CASSPPTAGLSSNYGYTF
CDR3 DNA: TGTGCCAGCTCACCACCTACCGCAGGACTCAGTTCTAACTATGGCTACACCTTC